The 21 T cell receptor beta chains below all came from one sample that was sequenced in a study of cytomegalovirus exposure and HLA in healthy donors. The protocol was immunoSEQ multiplex PCR, while the TCRdb copy is restricted to in-frame clones and leaves out a portion. The data contain about 110,000 clones, nearly 97% of them seen just once; the ten biggest clones take up about 0.7%. What was sequenced was PBMCs. The source is a woman between 18 and 29 years old in good health and CMV-seronegative.

The genes are TRBV2 and TRBJ1-1, with unresolved D. V was cut by 6 bases and J by 0 bases, with 20 bases left in between. The germline V gene has CDR1 SNHLY and CDR2 FYNNEI. The CDR3 has 17 residues. The CDR3 DNA reads as TGTGCCAGCAGCCCCCTCAGTGGACTCACTCTGAACACTGAAGCTTTCTTT. It specifies CASSPLSGLTLNTEAFF. Supplemented by reference TRBV2 and TRBJ1-1, the full variable domain reads EPEVTQTPSHQVTQMGQEVILRCVPISNHLYFYWYRQILGQKVEFLVSFYNNEISEKSEIFDDQFSVERPDGSNFTLKIRSTKLEDSAMYFCASSPLSGLTLNTEAFFGQGTRLTVV.

This clone was seen only once. V gene TRBV27 combines with J gene TRBJ1-1; D may be TRBD1 (5 bases). There are 18 residues in the CDR3. Trimming shortened V by 1 base and J by 2 bases, and 20 bases separated the two germline ends. CDR1 and CDR2 (germline): MNHEY, SMNVEV (reference sequence). CDR3 in amino acids: CASSLFGGSELRNTEAFF. In nucleotides, the CDR3 is TGTGCCAGCAGTTTATTCGGGGGGTCGGAGCTAAGAAACACTGAAGCTTTCTTT.

This chain connects TRBV28 to TRBJ1-5, with 7 nucleotides matching TRBD1. The CDR3 contains 16 residues. Looked up from germline, CDR1 is MDHEN and CDR2 is SYDVKM. The V segment lost 6 bases and the J segment 1 base; nucleotides outside the gene matches: 9. CDR3 sequence reads: CASRSPTGISNQPQHF. CDR3 sequence (DNA): TGTGCCAGCAGATCCCCGACAGGGATAAGCAATCAGCCCCAGCATTTT.

The chain has TRBV2 and TRBJ2-1; TRBD1 matches at 10 bases. The trim removed 4 bases at V and 9 bases at J, leaving 6 bases unmatched. The V gene's germline CDR1 is SNHLY and CDR2 FYNNEI. This CDR3 has 14 amino acids. CDR3 nucleotide sequence: TGTGCCAGCAGTGGACAGGGGGCAGAGGGTGAGCAGTTCTTC. Its protein product is CASSGQGAEGEQFF.

This chain links TRBV10-3 with TRBJ1-1; D is unresolved. The CDR3 is 13 amino acids. Looked up from germline, CDR1 is ENHRY and CDR2 is SYGVKD. V lost 0 bases to trimming and J lost 9 bases, with 11 bases between them. CDR3 protein: CAISESVSEKAFF. CDR3 nucleotides: TGTGCCATCAGTGAGTCGGTTTCAGAAAAAGCTTTCTTT.

This chain links TRBV7-7 with TRBJ2-1; perhaps TRBD2 as D (5 bases). Trimming took off 2 bases at V and 5 bases at J, with 7 bases between the two ends. CDR3 size: 13 residues. Germline V lookup: CDR1 SSHAT, CDR2 FNYEAQ (reference sequence). The CDR3: CASSLRRDNEQFF. Here the CDR3 DNA reads TGTGCCAGCAGCTTACGGCGGGACAATGAGCAGTTCTTC.

The CDR3 sequence: CASSLAGQGLNYGYTF. CDR3 coding DNA: TGTGCCAGCAGCTTAGCGGGACAGGGACTAAACTATGGCTACACCTTC. The chain recombines TRBV7-2 with TRBJ1-2; TRBD1 matches at 9 bases. The CDR3 is 16 residues long. Germline CDR1 is SGHTA and CDR2 is FQGNSA. Trimming removed 0 bases from V and 2 bases from J; junction bases left unmatched: 4.

This chain uses TRBV11-2 with TRBJ1-2; 9 positions match TRBD1. V lost 3 bases to trimming and J lost 8 bases; unmatched junction nucleotides: 7. The CDR3 covers 14 residues. Germline CDR1 and CDR2: SGHAT and FQNNGV. The CDR3 is CASSFAGQGGGYTF. The CDR3 DNA reads as TGTGCCAGCAGCTTTGCGGGACAGGGAGGAGGCTACACCTTC. The whole variable domain, remainder taken from reference TRBV11-2 and TRBJ1-2, is EAGVAQSPRYKIIEKRQSVAFWCNPISGHATLYWYQQILGQGPKLLIQFQNNGVVDDSQLPKDRFSAERLKGVDSTLKIQPAKLEDSAVYLCASSFAGQGGGYTFGSGTRLTVV.

On this clone itself: This specimen includes other DNA sequences encoding the same CDR3. The rearrangement links TRBV28 to TRBJ1-5; D ambiguous. Germline CDR1 MDHEN, CDR2 SYDVKM. The V gene lost 2 bases and the J gene lost 0 bases, with 14 bases spanning the gap. The CDR3 sequence is 17 residues long. This chain's CDR3 is CASSLGQAPYSNQPQHF. As DNA, the CDR3 is TGTGCCAGCAGTTTAGGCCAGGCGCCTTATAGCAATCAGCCCCAGCATTTT.

The chain links TRBV27 to TRBJ2-7; 8 bases are shared with TRBD1. Germline V gene data show CDR1 as MNHEY and CDR2 as SMNVEV (reference sequence). The CDR3 loop spans 15 amino acids. V shed 4 bases and J 0 bases; nucleotides not matched to a gene: 5. The CDR3: CASSSTGQASYEQYF. The CDR3 region has the DNA TGTGCCAGCAGTTCCACGGGACAGGCCTCCTACGAGCAGTACTTC.

The chain employs TRBV5-6 and TRBJ2-3; 8 positions match TRBD2. The CDR3 loop spans 16 amino acids. V lost 0 bases and J lost 5; bases outside the gene matches: 8. From germline, CDR1 is SGHDT and CDR2 YYEEEE. The CDR3 is CASSLAGGAGEDTQYF. The CDR3 DNA reads TGTGCCAGCAGCTTGGCCGGGGGGGCAGGAGAAGATACGCAGTATTTT.

This clone has a single count. The chain recombines TRBV4-2 with TRBJ1-5; D unresolved. The V gene lost 0 bases and the J gene lost 0 bases, with 12 bases spanning the gap. CDR1 and CDR2 (germline): LGHNA, YNFKEQ. The CDR3 runs to 17 residues. CDR3 protein: CASSQDLAHHSNQPQHF. The CDR3 DNA is TGTGCCAGCAGCCAAGATCTAGCTCACCATAGCAATCAGCCCCAGCATTTT.

This rearrangement joins TRBV10-3 to TRBJ2-3; 12 bases map to TRBD2. The J segment lost 2 bases and the V segment lost 4 bases, leaving 4 bases of the junction unmatched. Germline CDR1 is ENHRY and CDR2 is SYGVKD. The CDR3 length is 16 residues. The CDR3 is CAISGTSGGTTDTQYF. CDR3 DNA sequence: TGTGCCATCAGTGGAACTAGCGGGGGGACCACAGATACGCAGTATTTT.

The rearrangement uses TRBV7-9 and TRBJ1-6; 8 bases line up with TRBD1. Germline V gives CDR1 SEHNR, CDR2 FQNEAQ (reference sequence). Trimming removed 5 bases from V and 3 bases from J; junction bases left unmatched: 6. The CDR3 is 16 residues long. This chain's CDR3 is CASSIGQGFYNSPLHF. The CDR3 nucleotides are TGTGCCAGCAGCATCGGACAGGGTTTCTATAATTCACCCCTCCACTTT.

The genes are TRBV20-1 and TRBJ1-1; weak D call: TRBD1 (6 bases). This CDR3 comprises 11 residues. CDR1 is DFQATT and CDR2 is SNEGSKA in the germline V gene (reference sequence). V was shortened by 7 bases and J by 5 bases, with 11 bases between the two germline ends. CDR3 loop: CSVPGVTEAFF. DNA of the CDR3: TGCAGTGTCCCAGGGGTAACTGAAGCTTTCTTT.

V gene TRBV6-5 combines with J gene TRBJ2-7; TRBD1 matches 7 bases. The CDR3 runs to 13 residues. The germline V gene has CDR1 MNHEY and CDR2 SVGAGI. The junction had 4 bases not matched to a gene; V was cut back by 6 bases and J by 2 bases. CDR3 residues: CASSSTGTYEQYF. The CDR3 region has the DNA TGTGCCAGCAGCTCGACAGGGACCTACGAGCAGTACTTC.

The rearrangement uses TRBV9 and TRBJ2-1, with 10 bases that match TRBD2. The CDR3 has 15 amino acids. V lost 2 bases, J lost 6 bases, and 5 bases stayed unmatched. Germline lookup yields CDR1 SGDLS and CDR2 YYNGEE. This chain's CDR3 is CASSVTSGAPNEQFF. As DNA, the CDR3 is TGTGCCAGCAGCGTTACTAGCGGGGCACCCAATGAGCAGTTCTTC.

The chain joins TRBV19 to TRBJ1-4, with a tentative D call TRBD1 (6 bases). In germline, CDR1 is LNHDA, CDR2 SQIVND (reference sequence). The CDR3 sequence is 17 residues long. The V end lost 3 bases, the J end lost 5 bases, and 19 bases lay between the germline ends. This CDR3 is CASSMWTAQTPNEKLFF. CDR3 coding DNA: TGTGCCAGTAGTATGTGGACAGCACAGACGCCAAATGAAAAACTGTTTTTT.

This sequence joins TRBV7-6 and TRBJ2-1, with a possible D match to TRBD2 (6 bases). The CDR3 loop spans 20 amino acids. The V gene lost 0 bases and the J gene lost 0 bases, with 21 bases spanning the gap. Germline CDR1 reads SGHVS; CDR2 reads FNYEAQ. CDR3 sequence (DNA): TGTGCCAGCAGCTTAGCGCTGATTAGCGGCGATACTGGCTCCTACAATGAGCAGTTCTTC. Its protein is CASSLALISGDTGSYNEQFF. The full variable domain, with the rest looked up from reference TRBV7-6 and TRBJ2-1, is GAGVSQSPRYKVTKRGQDVALRCDPISGHVSLYWYRQALGQGPEFLTYFNYEAQQDKSGLPNDRFSAERPEGSISTLTIQRTEQRDSAMYRCASSLALISGDTGSYNEQFFGPGTRLTVL.

The chain recombines TRBV13 with TRBJ2-7, with D tentatively TRBD1 (6 bases). V was trimmed by 1 base and J by 1 base, leaving 11 bases between them. The CDR3 consists of 15 residues. Germline CDR1 is PRHDT and CDR2 is FYEKMQ (reference sequence). The CDR3 is CASSLAGVESYEQYF. Here the CDR3 DNA reads TGTGCCAGCAGCTTAGCAGGGGTTGAGTCCTACGAGCAGTACTTC.

This chain links TRBV7-9 with TRBJ1-1; weak D call: TRBD1 (6 bases). V was clipped by 1 base and J by 0 bases, with 12 bases between them. CDR3 size: 16 residues. Germline-derived CDR1 and CDR2 are SEHNR and FQNEAQ (reference sequence). The CDR3 loop reads CASSLGGPPMNTEAFF. The CDR3 nucleotides are TGTGCCAGCAGCTTAGGGGGGCCCCCAATGAACACTGAAGCTTTCTTT.